This T cell receptor (beta chain) is drawn from a study of OX40 agonist ivuxolimab in advanced cancers. In the study overall: At 0.01 to 10 mg/kg, ivuxolimab was administered intravenously to patients every 2 weeks. With a range of roughly 20 to 79, age averaged roughly 61 years, and about 83% were male. Three partial responders included one hepatocellular carcinoma patient and two cutaneous melanoma patients.

Clones were read by immunoSEQ multiplex PCR, and TCRdb kept only the in-frame ones, dropping some. The sample includes approximately 76,000 clones, approximately 85% of them seen just once. Sampling times: baseline, cycle 4 day 1, cycle 7 day 1. The CDR3 totals 16 residues. V lost 2 bases and J lost 4; bases outside the gene matches: 8. CDR1 and CDR2 from the germline V gene are MNHEY and SMNVEV (reference sequence). The sample consisted of CD4+ or CD8+ T cells sorted from blood, taken in a trial of the OX40 agonist ivuxolimab. The receptor comes from an adult with an advanced solid tumor such as melanoma, head and neck, liver or kidney cancer. The chain carries TRBV27 and TRBJ2-7; the match to TRBD2 covers 10 bases. Here the CDR3 reads CASSLASGSPQYEQYF. In nucleotides, the CDR3 is TGTGCCAGCAGTTTAGCTAGCGGGAGTCCCCAGTACGAGCAGTACTTC.